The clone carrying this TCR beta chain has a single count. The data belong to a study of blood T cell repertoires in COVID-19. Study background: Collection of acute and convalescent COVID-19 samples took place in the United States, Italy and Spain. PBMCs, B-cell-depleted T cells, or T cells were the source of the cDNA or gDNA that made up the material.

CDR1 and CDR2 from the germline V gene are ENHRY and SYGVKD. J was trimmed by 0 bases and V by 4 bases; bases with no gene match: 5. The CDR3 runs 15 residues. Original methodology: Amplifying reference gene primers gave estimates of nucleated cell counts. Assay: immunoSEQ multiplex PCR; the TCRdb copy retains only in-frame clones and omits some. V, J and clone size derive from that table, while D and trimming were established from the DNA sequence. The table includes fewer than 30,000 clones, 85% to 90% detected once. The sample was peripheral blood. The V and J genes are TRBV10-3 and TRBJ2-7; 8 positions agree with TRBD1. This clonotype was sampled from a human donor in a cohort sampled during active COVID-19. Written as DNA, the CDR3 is TGTGCCATCAGTGTCGGACAGGGTAGCTCCTACGAGCAGTACTTC. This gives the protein CAISVGQGSSYEQYF.